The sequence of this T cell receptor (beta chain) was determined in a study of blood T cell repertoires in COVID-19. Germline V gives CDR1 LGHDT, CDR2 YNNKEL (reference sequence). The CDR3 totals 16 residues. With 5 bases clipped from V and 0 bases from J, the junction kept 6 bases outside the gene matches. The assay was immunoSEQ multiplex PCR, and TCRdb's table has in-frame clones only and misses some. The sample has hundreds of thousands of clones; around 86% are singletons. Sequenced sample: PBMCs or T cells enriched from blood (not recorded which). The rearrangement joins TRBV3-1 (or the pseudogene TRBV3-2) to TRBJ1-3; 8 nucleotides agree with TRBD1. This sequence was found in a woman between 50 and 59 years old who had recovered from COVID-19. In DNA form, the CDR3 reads TGTGCCAGCAGCAGGACAGGGACCCTCTCTGGAAACACCATATATTTT. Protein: CASSRTGTLSGNTIYF.